What follows are 14 T cell receptor beta chains derived from one specimen sequenced in a study of tissue T cells after allogeneic stem cell transplantation. Stated time point: mouse harvest day 7 after allogeneic transplant. The graft held 10^6 splenic CD5+ T cells and 10^7 T-cell-depleted bone marrow cells. Repertoires were generated with immunoSEQ multiplex PCR, while TCRdb's copy carries only in-frame clones and drops some. This sample has around 3,900 clones, with about 50% found just once. The sequencing input was lymph node tissue. The receptor set was obtained from a female BALB/c mouse given C57BL/6 T cells with graft-versus-host disease after an allogeneic hematopoietic cell transplant.

As for this clone: The gene symbols are mouse symbols. The CDR3 end falls 1 residue outside the read, so it is completed with the germline J gene. The chain couples TRBV26 to TRBJ1-4, with 7 bases lining up with TRBD1. V lost 2 bases to trimming and J lost 2 bases; unmatched junction nucleotides: 2. CDR3 length: 15 residues. Looked up from germline, CDR1 is KGHPV and CDR2 is FQNQEV (reference sequence). The covered CDR3 bases are TGTGCCAGCAGTCTGGTACAGGGGTCCAACGAAAGATTATTT. This gives the protein CASSLVQGSNERLF. The full CDR3 is CASSLVQGSNERLFF.

Concerning this clone: Gene names and germline match the mouse. The sequenced fragment ends 1 residue before the CDR3 boundary, so the rest is inferred from the germline J gene. The genes are TRBV26 and TRBJ2-2, with D possibly TRBD1 on 6 matching bases. The CDR3 runs 14 residues. With 5 bases removed from V and 2 bases from J, the gap between germline ends came to 9 bases. Germline V gene data show CDR1 as KGHPV and CDR2 as FQNQEV (reference sequence). The CDR3 bases that were read are TGTGCCAGCAGTTTTACAGGGAACACCGGGCAGCTCTAC. This translates into CASSFTGNTGQLY. In full, the CDR3 reads CASSFTGNTGQLYF.

About this clone: Germline and genes: mouse. The read terminates 1 residue before the CDR3 end, so the remaining end is supplied by the germline J gene. The chain carries TRBV23 and TRBJ2-4; the table assigns TRBD1, which was not confirmed against the DNA. This CDR3 region has 17 residues. Germline V gene sequence: CDR1 KGHTA, CDR2 FQNQQP. The part of the CDR3 DNA that was read is TGCTCCAGCAGTCAATCGAGAGGACAGGGGCTTCAAAACACCTTGTAC. This encodes CSSSQSRGQGLQNTLY. From start to end, the CDR3 is CSSSQSRGQGLQNTLYF.

Concerning this clone itself: The germline and genes are mouse ones. The sequence runs out 1 residue before the end of the CDR3; the remainder is reconstructed from the germline J gene. This rearrangement joins TRBV12-2 to TRBJ2-1, with D possibly matching TRBD2 (5 bases). In germline, CDR1 is SGHLS, CDR2 HYDKME. The V gene lost 0 bases and the J gene lost 0 bases, with 8 bases spanning the gap. CDR3 length: 15 residues. CDR3 region: CASSLEWGNYAEQFF. CDR3 bases read: TGTGCCAGCTCTCTCGAATGGGGTAACTATGCTGAGCAGTTC.

This clone turned up a few times. Genes and germline come from the mouse. The read finishes 1 residue shy of the CDR3 end, and the germline J gene is used to complete it. The chain carries TRBV26 and TRBJ2-4, with a possible D match to TRBD1 (6 bases). Germline V gives CDR1 KGHPV, CDR2 FQNQEV (reference sequence). The V end lost 4 bases, the J end lost 4 bases, and 6 bases lay between the germline ends. The CDR3 totals 12 residues. CDR3 amino acids: CASSRDKNTLYF. The sequenced CDR3 bases are TGTGCCAGCAGTCGGGACAAAAACACCTTGTAC.

About this clone itself: Genes and germline come from the mouse. The read terminates 1 residue before the CDR3 end, so the remaining end is supplied by the germline J gene. The chain uses TRBV12-1 and TRBJ1-3; no reliable D call. V lost 6 bases and J lost 2, with 7 bases in between. The CDR3 is 12 amino acids. The germline CDR1 and CDR2 sequences are SGHSN and HYEKVE. The CDR3 sequence is CASRQAGNTLYF. Incomplete CDR3 DNA: TGTGCCAGCCGTCAGGCTGGAAATACGCTCTAT. The whole variable domain, filled in from reference TRBV12-1 and TRBJ1-3, reads DSGVVQSPRHIIKEKGGRSVLTCIPISGHSNVVWYQQTLGKELKFLIQHYEKVERDKGFLPSRFSVQQFDDYHSEMNMSALELEDSAMYFCASRQAGNTLYFGEGSRLIVV.

Concerning this clone itself: Gene names and germline refer to mouse. Read sequence stops 1 residue before the CDR3 end, and the germline J gene provides the missing end. V is TRBV26 and J is TRBJ2-7; 8 nucleotides align to TRBD1. Germline V gene sequence: CDR1 KGHPV, CDR2 FQNQEV (reference sequence). V lost 6 bases and J lost 4; bases outside the gene matches: 2. The CDR3 is 12 amino acids. CDR3 protein: CASSRTGYEQYF. The part of the CDR3 DNA that was read is TGTGCCAGCAGCCGGACAGGGTATGAACAGTAC.

Regarding this clone: The gene names here belong to mouse. The sequence runs out 1 residue before the end of the CDR3; the remainder is reconstructed from the germline J gene. The gene calls are TRBV26 and TRBJ2-4; the D call may be TRBD1 or TRBD2 (5 bases each). The CDR3 runs to 13 residues. The germline gives CDR1 KGHPV, CDR2 FQNQEV (reference sequence). The V end lost 4 bases, the J end lost 3 bases, and 8 bases lay between the germline ends. CDR3 sequence: CASSPRGQNTLYF. The sequenced part of the CDR3 DNA is TGTGCCAGCAGTCCGAGGGGCCAAAACACCTTGTAC.

A remark on this clone: The germline and genes are mouse ones. Read data end 1 residue before the CDR3 end; the end is taken from the germline J gene. The chain joins TRBV1 to TRBJ2-3, with 7 nucleotides matching TRBD2. CDR3 size: 18 residues. The germline V gene has CDR1 NSQYPW and CDR2 LRSPGD (reference sequence). V dropped 0 bases and J dropped 1; count of bases not matched to a gene: 10. The sequenced CDR3 bases are TGCACCTGCAGTGCAGATCCGGCTGGGGGAGAGGGTGCAGAAACGCTGTAT. Its translation is CTCSADPAGGEGAETLY. The CDR3 reads in full as CTCSADPAGGEGAETLYF.

This clone was detected a few times. Genes and germline come from the mouse. The missing CDR3 end, 1 residue past where the read stops, is filled in from the germline J gene. The chain combines TRBV13-3 with TRBJ2-5; 8 bases map to TRBD2. V gave up 3 bases and J gave up 3 bases; unmatched junction bases: 0. Germline assignment: CDR1 NNHDY and CDR2 SYVADS. CDR3 size: 13 residues. Partial CDR3 DNA: TGTGCCAGCAGTGGGGACTGGCAAGACACCCAGTAC. The encoded protein is CASSGDWQDTQY. The full-length CDR3 reads as CASSGDWQDTQYF.

Remarks on this clone: The gene names given are mouse names. The read ends 1 residue early relative to the CDR3; the germline J gene fills the gap. The chain links TRBV4 to TRBJ1-1; tentative D call: TRBD1 (6 bases). Trimming pared 4 bases from V and 1 base from J, leaving 7 bases between. There are 13 residues in the CDR3. The germline gives CDR1 LGHDT, CDR2 YNNKQL (reference sequence). Here the CDR3 reads CASSLTGNTEVFF. CDR3 DNA (partial): TGTGCCAGCAGCTTGACAGGGAACACAGAAGTCTTC.

This clone is large (0.1 to 1%) within its sample. Mouse germline and gene names are used. The read finishes 1 residue shy of the CDR3 end, and the germline J gene is used to complete it. The chain carries TRBV2 and TRBJ2-7, with 9 nucleotides matching TRBD2. The CDR3 spans 14 residues. CDR1 LGHNA and CDR2 YSYQKL come from the germline V gene. Losses at the gene ends were 1 base for V and 4 bases for J; bases not matched to a gene: 2. The CDR3 is CASSQADWGYEQYF. The sequenced part of the CDR3 DNA is TGTGCCAGCAGCCAAGCCGACTGGGGGTATGAACAGTAC.

Concerning this clone itself: The gene names here belong to mouse. The read terminates 1 residue before the CDR3 end, so the remaining end is supplied by the germline J gene. The chain couples TRBV13-2 to TRBJ2-5, with a possible D match to TRBD2 (6 bases). Trimming took 5 bases from V and 0 from J, leaving 7 bases between them. Germline V gene sequence: CDR1 NNHNN, CDR2 SYGAGS (reference sequence). The CDR3 is 13 residues long. CDR3 residues: CASGTGNQDTQYF. Incomplete CDR3 DNA: TGTGCCAGCGGGACTGGAAACCAAGACACCCAGTAC.

Regarding this clone: The genes are named according to mouse. CDR3 bases read: TGTGCCAGCAGCGGGACAGGGTCTAGTGCAGAAACGCTGTAT. It yields the protein CASSGTGSSAETLY. The full CDR3 is CASSGTGSSAETLYF. The V call is TRBV26, the J call TRBJ2-3; 9 bases are a match to TRBD1. The read is 1 residue too short to cover the CDR3 end, so that end is filled in from the germline J gene. CDR1 is KGHPV, CDR2 FQNQEV, per germline (reference sequence). V shed 6 bases and J 0 bases; nucleotides not matched to a gene: 4. The CDR3 spans 15 residues. Full variable domain (missing parts from reference TRBV26 and TRBJ2-3): NSKVIQTPRYLVKGQGQKAKMRCIPEKGHPVVFWYQQNKNNEFKFLINFQNQEVLQQIDMTEKRFSAECPSNSPCSLEIQSSEAGDSALYLCASSGTGSSAETLYFGSGTRLTVL.